A selection of T cell receptor beta chains follows, all from one sample in a study of blood T cell repertoires in COVID-19. The method was immunoSEQ multiplex PCR; TCRdb's version includes in-frame clones alone and lacks a portion of them. This table has around 80,000 clones, 80% appearing once. Sequenced: peripheral blood. These receptors were obtained from a woman in her seventies with acute or convalescent COVID-19. Both conserved end residues are part of each CDR3.

j_call v_call cdr3_aa
TRBJ1-3 TRBV9 CASSADPHRAGNTIYF
TRBJ2-1 TRBV11-3 CASSLGQQGYNEQFF
TRBJ1-2 TRBV25-1 CASSASGDSYGYTF
TRBJ1-6 TRBV4-3 CASSQDPGTNNSPLHF
TRBJ1-1 TRBV7-9 CASSLFPTREVAEAFF
TRBJ2-1 TRBV9 CASSVDDRGGYNEQFF
TRBJ2-7 TRBV5-5 CASSARQGAYEQYF
TRBJ2-3 TRBV27 CATQTSGGTDTQYF
TRBJ2-1 TRBV7-8 CASSFGYYDEQFF
TRBJ2-1 TRBV6-5 CASRRDINSYNEQFF
TRBJ1-1 TRBV9 CASSEGGGEAFF
TRBJ1-1 TRBV14 CASSDLGQGNTEAFF
TRBJ1-3 TRBV19 CAIGTGKNTIYF
TRBJ1-6 TRBV27 CASSLTPPQGANSPLHF
TRBJ1-2 TRBV6-1 CASSWSAGTAYGYTF
TRBJ1-1 TRBV11-3 CASSSWRGSNTEAFF
TRBJ1-6 TRBV4-3 CASSQEGAGNSPLHF
TRBJ1-5 TRBV4-1 CPSSRQGGQPQHF
TRBJ2-5 TRBV5-1 CASSLHRQEETQYF
TRBJ2-5 TRBV5-6 CASSLVGGGTQETQYF
TRBJ2-7 TRBV6-2/TRBV6-3 CASSPRHQGYYEQYF
TRBJ1-2 TRBV2 CASSQATGGYGYTF
TRBJ1-1 TRBV5-4 CASSFPGQGMNTEAFF
TRBJ1-2 TRBV7-2 CASSSGYGYTF
TRBJ2-7 TRBV11-2 CASSLDSSFYENQYF
TRBJ2-7 TRBV14 CASSPGLLQYF